This TCR beta chain was captured by sequencing in a study of T cell changes during pregnancy in multiple sclerosis. Sequenced by immunoSEQ multiplex PCR; TCRdb stores in-frame clones only, minus some. The data show fewer than 65,000 clones, roughly nine tenths seen once. The CDR3 is 14 amino acids. Germline V gene data show CDR1 as PRHDT and CDR2 as FYEKMQ (reference sequence). Trimming at V came to 5 bases and at J to 3 bases, leaving 4 bases not matched to a gene. The chain combines TRBV13 with TRBJ2-7, with 10 bases fitting TRBD1. The sample was peripheral blood, taken in the first trimester of pregnancy. The receptor comes from a female donor in good health, enrolled as a control in a pregnancy study. Written as DNA, the CDR3 is TGTGCCAGCAGCACTCGGACAGGGGGCTACGAGCAGTACTTC. Residues: CASSTRTGGYEQYF.